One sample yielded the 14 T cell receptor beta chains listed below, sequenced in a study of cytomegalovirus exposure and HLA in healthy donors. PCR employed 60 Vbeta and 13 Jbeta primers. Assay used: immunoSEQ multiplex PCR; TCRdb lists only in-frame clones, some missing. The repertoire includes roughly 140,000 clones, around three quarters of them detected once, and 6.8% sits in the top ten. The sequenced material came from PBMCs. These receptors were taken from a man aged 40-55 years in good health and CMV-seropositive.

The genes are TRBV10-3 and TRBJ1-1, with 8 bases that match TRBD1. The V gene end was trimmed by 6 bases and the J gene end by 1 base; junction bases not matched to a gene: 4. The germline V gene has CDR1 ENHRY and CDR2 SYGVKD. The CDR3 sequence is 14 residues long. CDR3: CAIRTTGGNTEAFF. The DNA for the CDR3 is TGTGCCATCAGAACCACAGGGGGGAACACTGAAGCTTTCTTT.

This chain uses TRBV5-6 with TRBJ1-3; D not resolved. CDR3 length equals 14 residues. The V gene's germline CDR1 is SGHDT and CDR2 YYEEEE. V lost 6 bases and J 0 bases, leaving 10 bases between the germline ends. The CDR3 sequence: CASNAGVSGNTIYF. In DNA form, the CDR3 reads TGTGCCAGCAATGCAGGCGTCTCTGGAAACACCATATATTTT.

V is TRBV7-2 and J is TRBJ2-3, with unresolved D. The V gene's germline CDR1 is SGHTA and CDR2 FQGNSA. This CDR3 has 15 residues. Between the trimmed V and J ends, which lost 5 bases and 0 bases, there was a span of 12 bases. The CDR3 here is CASSPEESSTDTQYF. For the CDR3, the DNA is TGTGCCAGCAGCCCCGAAGAGTCGAGCACAGATACGCAGTATTTT.

CDR3 sequence: CASSQTGNSGNTIYF. The CDR3 DNA reads TGTGCCAGCAGTCAAACGGGTAACTCTGGAAACACCATATATTTT. The chain is built from TRBV2 and TRBJ1-3; D gene uncertain. Germline CDR1 and CDR2: SNHLY and FYNNEI. This CDR3 is built from 15 residues. V lost 5 bases, J lost 0 bases, and 11 bases lay in between. Filled out from reference TRBV2 and TRBJ1-3, the complete variable domain reads EPEVTQTPSHQVTQMGQEVILRCVPISNHLYFYWYRQILGQKVEFLVSFYNNEISEKSEIFDDQFSVERPDGSNFTLKIRSTKLEDSAMYFCASSQTGNSGNTIYFGEGSWLTVV.

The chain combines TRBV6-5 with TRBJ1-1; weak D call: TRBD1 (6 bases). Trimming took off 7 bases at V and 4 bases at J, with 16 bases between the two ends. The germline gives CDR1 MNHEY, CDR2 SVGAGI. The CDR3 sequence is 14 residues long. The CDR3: CASISGATGTEAFF. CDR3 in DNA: TGTGCCAGCATTTCAGGGGCTACTGGCACTGAAGCTTTCTTT.

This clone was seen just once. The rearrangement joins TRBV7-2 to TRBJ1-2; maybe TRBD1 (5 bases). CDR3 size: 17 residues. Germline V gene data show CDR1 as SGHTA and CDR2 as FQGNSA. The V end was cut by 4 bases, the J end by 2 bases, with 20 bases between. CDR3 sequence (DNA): TGTGCCAGCAGCTCCTTCCCTCGTCGACAGAGCAACTATGGCTACACCTTC. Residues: CASSSFPRRQSNYGYTF.

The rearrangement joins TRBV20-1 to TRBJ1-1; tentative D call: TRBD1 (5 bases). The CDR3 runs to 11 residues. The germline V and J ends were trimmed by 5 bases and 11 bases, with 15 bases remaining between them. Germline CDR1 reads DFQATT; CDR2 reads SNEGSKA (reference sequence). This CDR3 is CSALWDRGAFF. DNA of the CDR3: TGCAGTGCTCTTTGGGACCGGGGGGCTTTCTTT.

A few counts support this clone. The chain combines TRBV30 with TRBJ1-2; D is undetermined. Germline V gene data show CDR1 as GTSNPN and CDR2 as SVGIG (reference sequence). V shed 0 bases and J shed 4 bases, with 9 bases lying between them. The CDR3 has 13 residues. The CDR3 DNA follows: TGTGCCTGGAGTGTTGGCTTTCTCTATGGCTACACCTTC. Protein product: CAWSVGFLYGYTF.

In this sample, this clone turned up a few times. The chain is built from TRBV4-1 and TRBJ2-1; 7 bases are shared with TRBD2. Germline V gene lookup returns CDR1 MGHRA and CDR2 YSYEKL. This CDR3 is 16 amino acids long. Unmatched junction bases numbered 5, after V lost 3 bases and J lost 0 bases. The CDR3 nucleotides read TGCGCCAGCAGCCAGGAACTAGCGCGCTCCTACAATGAGCAGTTCTTC. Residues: CASSQELARSYNEQFF.

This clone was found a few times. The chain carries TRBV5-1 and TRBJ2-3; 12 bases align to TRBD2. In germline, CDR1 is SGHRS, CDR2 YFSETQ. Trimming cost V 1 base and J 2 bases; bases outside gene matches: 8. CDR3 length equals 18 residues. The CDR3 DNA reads TGCGCCAGCAGCTTGTCTAGCGGGGGGGCGAGAGACACAGATACGCAGTATTTT. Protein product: CASSLSSGGARDTDTQYF.

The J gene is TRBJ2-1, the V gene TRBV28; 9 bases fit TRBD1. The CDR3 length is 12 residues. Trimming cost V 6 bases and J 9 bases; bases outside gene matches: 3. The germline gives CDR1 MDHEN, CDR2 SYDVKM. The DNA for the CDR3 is TGTGCCAGCAGACAGGGGGCGATTGAGCAGTTCTTC. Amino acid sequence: CASRQGAIEQFF.

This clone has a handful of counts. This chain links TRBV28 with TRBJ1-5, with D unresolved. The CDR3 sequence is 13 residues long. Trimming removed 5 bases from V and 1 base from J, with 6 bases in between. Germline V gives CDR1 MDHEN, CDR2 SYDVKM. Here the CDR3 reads CASSPRSNQPQHF. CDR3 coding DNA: TGTGCCAGCAGTCCTCGGAGCAATCAGCCCCAGCATTTT.

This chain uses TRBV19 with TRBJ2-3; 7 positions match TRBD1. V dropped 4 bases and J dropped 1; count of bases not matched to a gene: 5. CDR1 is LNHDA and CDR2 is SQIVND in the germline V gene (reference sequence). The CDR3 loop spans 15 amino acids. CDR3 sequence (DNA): TGTGCCAGTAGTACCCCCGGGACAGGCACAGATACGCAGTATTTT. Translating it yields CASSTPGTGTDTQYF.

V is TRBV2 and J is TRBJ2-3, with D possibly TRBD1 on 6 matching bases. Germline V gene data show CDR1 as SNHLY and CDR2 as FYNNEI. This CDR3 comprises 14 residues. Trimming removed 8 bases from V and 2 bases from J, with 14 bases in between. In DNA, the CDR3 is TGTGCCAGCTCGGACAGCGAATTCACAGATACGCAGTATTTT. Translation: CASSDSEFTDTQYF. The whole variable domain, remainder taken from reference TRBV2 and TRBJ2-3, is EPEVTQTPSHQVTQMGQEVILRCVPISNHLYFYWYRQILGQKVEFLVSFYNNEISEKSEIFDDQFSVERPDGSNFTLKIRSTKLEDSAMYFCASSDSEFTDTQYFGPGTRLTVL.